What follows is one T cell receptor (beta chain) and its context. In the original processing: Amplification of reference gene primers provided the estimated nucleated cell counts. Measured with immunoSEQ multiplex PCR; TCRdb has only the in-frame clones, and not every one. V and J calls plus clone size are reproduced from that table; the DNA served to infer D and trimming. The sample lists tens of thousands of clones; approximately 86% were seen once. These data come from a study of blood T cell repertoires in COVID-19. The CDR3 is 15 residues long. V dropped 6 bases and J dropped 0 bases, with 17 bases sitting between them. Germline V gene sequence: CDR1 SQVTM, CDR2 ANQGSEA.

The chain uses TRBV29-1 and TRBJ2-5, with TRBD2 as a possible D gene (6 bases). The specimen sequenced was peripheral blood. This TCR was sampled from a woman in her 70s with acute or convalescent COVID-19. The CDR3 loop reads CSVETSNGYQETQYF. The CDR3 DNA follows: TGCAGCGTGGAGACTAGTAACGGGTACCAAGAGACCCAGTACTTC.